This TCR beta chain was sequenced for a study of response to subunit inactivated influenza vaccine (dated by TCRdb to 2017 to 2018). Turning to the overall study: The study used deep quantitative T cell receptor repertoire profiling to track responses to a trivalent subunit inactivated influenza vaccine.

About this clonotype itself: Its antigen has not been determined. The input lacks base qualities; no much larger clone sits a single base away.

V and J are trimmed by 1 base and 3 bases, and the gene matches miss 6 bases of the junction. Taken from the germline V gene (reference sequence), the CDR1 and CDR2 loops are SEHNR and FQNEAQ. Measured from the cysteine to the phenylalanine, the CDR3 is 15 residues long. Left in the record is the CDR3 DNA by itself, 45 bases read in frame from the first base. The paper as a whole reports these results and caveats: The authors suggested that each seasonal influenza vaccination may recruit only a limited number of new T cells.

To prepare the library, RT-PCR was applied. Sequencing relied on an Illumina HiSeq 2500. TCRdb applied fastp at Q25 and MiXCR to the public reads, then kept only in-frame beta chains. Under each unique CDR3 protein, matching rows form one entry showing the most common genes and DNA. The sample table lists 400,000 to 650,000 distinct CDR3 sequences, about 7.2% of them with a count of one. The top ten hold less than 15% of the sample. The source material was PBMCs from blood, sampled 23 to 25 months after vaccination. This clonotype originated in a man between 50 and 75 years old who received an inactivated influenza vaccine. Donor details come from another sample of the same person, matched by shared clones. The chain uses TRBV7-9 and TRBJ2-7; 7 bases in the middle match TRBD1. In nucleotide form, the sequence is TGTGCCAGCAGCTTAGTCGGGCAGGGGGTCTACGAGCAGTACTTC. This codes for CASSLVGQGVYEQYF.